These T cell receptor beta chains were read from a single sample in a study of blood T cell repertoires in COVID-19. TCRdb keeps only in-frame clones here, not all; method: immunoSEQ multiplex PCR. The repertoire includes roughly 200,000 clones, about 83% of them detected once, and about 4.8% sits in the top ten. Sample: PBMCs or T cells enriched from blood (not recorded which). These receptors all stem from a woman aged 45 to 65 who had been exposed to COVID-19. CDR3s leave out the opening cysteine and the closing phenylalanine or tryptophan.

CDR3 length	V gene	CDR3 protein
12	TRBV5-1	ASRMESSGNTIY
10	TRBV2	ASSLGANVLT
11	TRBV27	ASSPTVYYGYT
12	TRBV28	ASSLGGSNSPLH
11	TRBV12-3/TRBV12-4	ASSFSQGAEAF
14	TRBV28	ASRRTTPPIRDGYT
14	TRBV19	ASSIVAGSQSEPQH
13	TRBV9	ASSVGGSENAEAF
13	TRBV18	ASSPARQGKETQY
14	TRBV13	ASSLVPPGRTDTQY
17	TRBV4-2	ASSQEKGLTVTSGNTIY
14	TRBV5-6	ASSFGTGLTPYEQY
12	TRBV12-5	ASGLGRTGEGYT
14	TRBV18	ASSPSLQISGNTIY
13	TRBV2	ASKLGTGVYQPQH
14	TRBV5-8	ASSWDRGGMNTEAF
11	TRBV28	ASSRAANYGYT
12	TRBV6-5	ASIGQGGHETQY
12	TRBV11-2	ASSYTGRGTEAF
11	TRBV5-6	ASTHSTFYGYT